The 21 T cell receptor beta chains in this list originate from one sample, sequenced in a study of T-cell reconstitution after alpha-beta-depleted transplantation in children. TCRbeta library construction was performed incorporating unique molecular identifiers. TCRdb used MiXCR to reprocess the PCR reads, holding one entry per CDR3 protein. The data hold about 200,000 distinct CDR3 sequences, with approximately 17% observed a single time. The input for sequencing was PBMCs, mostly from graft donor cells, taken 360 days after TCRalphabeta/CD19-depleted stem cell transplant. The receptors originated from a male patient under 10 years old who had a stem cell transplant for acute lymphoblastic leukemia, so the T cells may come from the graft donor.

This clonotype has just a few counts. The V and J genes are TRBV10-3 and TRBJ1-4; TRBD1 is a possible D gene (5 bases). Looked up from germline, CDR1 is ENHRY and CDR2 is SYGVKD. CDR3 length: 14 residues. Deletions cut 3 bases from V and 7 bases from J, with 12 bases between. The CDR3 nucleotides are TGTGCCATCAGTGAAAAGGGGAAGAGTGAAAAACTGTTTTTT. Protein sequence: CAISEKGKSEKLFF.

The gene calls are TRBV5-1 and TRBJ1-1; D unclear. With 2 bases removed from V and 3 bases from J, the gap between germline ends came to 17 bases. The germline CDR1 and CDR2 sequences are SGHRS and YFSETQ. The length of the CDR3 is 16 residues. The CDR3 nucleotides are TGCGCCAGCAGCTTTAGGGTTCTTGGCACCTACACTGAAGCTTTCTTT. Encoded protein: CASSFRVLGTYTEAFF.

The gene calls are TRBV5-5 and TRBJ2-7; D remains unclear. CDR1 is SGHKS and CDR2 is YYEKEE in the germline V gene (reference sequence). V shed 1 base and J shed 2 bases, with 7 bases lying between them. The CDR3 contains 13 residues. The CDR3 region has the DNA TGTGCCAGCAGCTTGTCAGTCCCCTACGAGCAGTACTTC. It encodes CASSLSVPYEQYF. The full variable domain, its missing parts supplied by reference TRBV5-5 and TRBJ2-7, is DAGVTQSPTHLIKTRGQQVTLRCSPISGHKSVSWYQQVLGQGPQFIFQYYEKEERGRGNFPDRFSARQFPNYSSELNVNALLLGDSALYLCASSLSVPYEQYFGPGTRLTVT.

Of note for this clonotype: The junction differs from germline at one of its ends, possibly a read error. The gene calls are TRBV10-3 and TRBJ2-7; 7 bases match TRBD1. The length of the CDR3 is 15 residues. Germline CDR1 ENHRY, CDR2 SYGVKD. The CDR3 coding sequence is TGTGCCATGAGTGAAGCCTCCGGGACAGTCAGCGAGCAGTACTTC. Its translation is CAMSEASGTVSEQYF.

This clonotype was counted only a few times. The chain is built from TRBV5-1 and TRBJ2-7, with D unresolved. Germline assignment: CDR1 SGHRS and CDR2 YFSETQ. Trimming took 2 bases from V and 0 from J, leaving 18 bases between them. This CDR3 comprises 17 residues. The CDR3 DNA follows: TGCGCCAGCAGCTTCCTGGGGTCCCACGCCAGCTCCTACGAGCAGTACTTC. Translated, it gives CASSFLGSHASSYEQYF. The complete variable domain, with remaining parts taken from reference TRBV5-1 and TRBJ2-7, reads KAGVTQTPRYLIKTRGQQVTLSCSPISGHRSVSWYQQTPGQGLQFLFEYFSETQRNKGNFPGRFSGRQFSNSRSEMNVSTLELGDSALYLCASSFLGSHASSYEQYFGPGTRLTVT.

This clonotype has just a few counts. J is TRBJ2-5 and V is TRBV6-2 or TRBV6-3; 12 nucleotides agree with TRBD2. CDR1 and CDR2 from the germline V gene are MNHEY and SVGEGT. The V and J ends lost 8 bases and 5 bases, in that order; junction bases with no gene match: 15. The CDR3 sequence is 17 residues long. CDR3 nucleotide sequence: TGTGCCAGCGCCTTGACTAGCGGGGGCTACCGAAGGGAGACCCAGTACTTC. Its protein product is CASALTSGGYRRETQYF.

The gene calls are TRBV25-1 and TRBJ1-2, with D uncertain. Trimming removed 4 bases from V and 4 bases from J, with 7 bases in between. Germline V gene sequence: CDR1 MGHDK, CDR2 SYGVNS. The CDR3 is 12 amino acids. CDR3 region: CASSGAGYGYTF. CDR3 nucleotides: TGTGCCAGCAGTGGGGCAGGCTATGGCTACACCTTC.

The gene calls are TRBV5-1 and TRBJ1-4; D not certain. CDR3 length: 12 residues. The germline CDR1 and CDR2 sequences are SGHRS and YFSETQ. Trimming stripped 3 bases from V and 6 bases from J, with 6 bases between. CDR3 residues: CASSSQDEKLFF. The CDR3 DNA reads as TGCGCCAGCAGCTCTCAGGATGAAAAACTGTTTTTT.

A few counts support this clonotype. The V call is TRBV9, the J call TRBJ1-1; D is ambiguous. Trimming took off 3 bases at V and 5 bases at J, with 20 bases between the two ends. The CDR3 consists of 16 residues. CDR1 is SGDLS and CDR2 is YYNGEE in the germline V gene. CDR3 protein: CASSADQFLARTEAFF. The CDR3 DNA sequence: TGTGCCAGCAGCGCCGACCAGTTCCTTGCGCGGACTGAAGCTTTCTTT. Complete variable domain (other parts from reference TRBV9 and TRBJ1-1): DSGVTQTPKHLITATGQRVTLRCSPRSGDLSVYWYQQSLDQGLQFLIQYYNGEERAKGNILERFSAQQFPDLHSELNLSSLELGDSALYFCASSADQFLARTEAFFGQGTRLTVV.

The V call is TRBV24-1, the J call TRBJ2-7, with 9 bases aligning to TRBD1. Germline trimming cut 4 bases from V and 3 bases from J; bases unmatched to any gene: 6. Per the germline V gene, CDR1 is KGHDR and CDR2 is SFDVKD. This CDR3 comprises 15 residues. The CDR3 protein is CATSDLGQGIYEQYF. The CDR3 coding sequence is TGTGCCACCAGTGACCTGGGACAGGGCATCTACGAGCAGTACTTC.

At least ten counts were recorded for this clonotype. The chain has TRBV6-5 and TRBJ1-6; no clear D. Germline CDR1 and CDR2: MNHEY and SVGAGI. Between the trimmed V and J ends, which lost 1 base and 7 bases, there was a span of 11 bases. The CDR3 has 15 residues. Here the CDR3 DNA reads TGTGCCAGCAGTTACTACGGGGTCGGGAATTCACCCCTCCACTTT. Translated: CASSYYGVGNSPLHF.

The V and J genes are TRBV12-3 or TRBV12-4 and TRBJ2-1; D remains unclear. The germline V and J ends were trimmed by 6 bases and 8 bases, with 8 bases remaining between them. This CDR3 comprises 11 residues. The CDR3 DNA reads TGTGCCAGCAGCCCCAGTTATGAGCAGTTCTTC. As protein: CASSPSYEQFF.

The V gene is TRBV7-9, the J gene TRBJ1-1, with 8 bases identical to TRBD1. Germline V gives CDR1 SEHNR, CDR2 FQNEAQ (reference sequence). This CDR3 region has 14 residues. Losses at the gene ends were 5 bases for V and 5 bases for J; bases not matched to a gene: 7. The CDR3, as DNA: TGTGCCAGCAGCCCCGGACAGGGCGAAACTGAAGCTTTCTTT. It is translated as CASSPGQGETEAFF.

This clonotype was observed a few times. This chain uses TRBV30 with TRBJ2-2, with a weak D call TRBD2 (7 bases). The germline CDR1 and CDR2 sequences are GTSNPN and SVGIG (reference sequence). V shed 4 bases and J shed 3 bases, with 12 bases lying between them. The length of the CDR3 is 14 residues. The CDR3 loop reads CAWIGGEDTGELFF. CDR3 DNA sequence: TGTGCCTGGATAGGGGGGGAGGACACCGGGGAGCTGTTTTTT.

This clonotype was counted between two and nine times. This chain connects TRBV7-2 to TRBJ2-2, with D possibly TRBD2 on 7 matching bases. Germline V gives CDR1 SGHTA, CDR2 FQGNSA. The CDR3 has 14 residues. V lost 8 bases and J 7 bases, leaving 17 bases between the germline ends. CDR3 sequence: CASLGGRVYGELFF. In nucleotides, the CDR3 is TGTGCCAGCTTGGGGGGGCGCGTATACGGGGAGCTGTTTTTT.

In its sample, this clonotype was seen many times. This chain uses TRBV27 with TRBJ2-1, with 9 nucleotides matching TRBD2. In germline, CDR1 is MNHEY, CDR2 SMNVEV (reference sequence). The junction had 11 bases not matched to a gene; V was cut back by 3 bases and J by 11 bases. The CDR3 totals 15 residues. The chain's CDR3 is CASSFASGGRKKQFF. Written as DNA, the CDR3 is TGTGCCAGCAGTTTCGCCAGCGGGGGGCGCAAAAAGCAGTTCTTC.

The chain couples TRBV2 to TRBJ1-3; a weak D match, TRBD1 (6 bases). Germline-derived CDR1 and CDR2 are SNHLY and FYNNEI. V gave up 7 bases and J gave up 0 bases, with 19 bases separating them. The CDR3 has 17 residues. DNA of the CDR3: TGTGCCAGCAACTATATCCAGGACAGCCACTCTGGAAACACCATATATTTT. Protein: CASNYIQDSHSGNTIYF.

This clonotype was detected a few times. The chain joins TRBV7-2 to TRBJ1-4; 8 bases agree with TRBD1. Looked up from germline, CDR1 is SGHTA and CDR2 is FQGNSA. V dropped 2 bases and J dropped 7; count of bases not matched to a gene: 6. The CDR3 totals 15 residues. CDR3 sequence reads: CASSLSGTGLEKLFF. The CDR3 DNA follows: TGTGCCAGCAGCTTATCTGGGACAGGACTTGAAAAACTGTTTTTT. The full variable domain, with the rest looked up from reference TRBV7-2 and TRBJ1-4, is GAGVSQSPSNKVTEKGKDVELRCDPISGHTALYWYRQSLGQGLEFLIYFQGNSAPDKSGLPSDRFSAERTGGSVSTLTIQRTQQEDSAVYLCASSLSGTGLEKLFFGSGTQLSVL.

The chain is built from TRBV14 and TRBJ1-4; D is possibly TRBD1 (5 bases). The CDR3 loop spans 12 amino acids. The V gene lost 5 bases and the J gene lost 8 bases, with 9 bases spanning the gap. The germline V gene has CDR1 SGHDN and CDR2 FVKESK. CDR3 residues: CASSGWDEKLFF. DNA of the CDR3: TGTGCCAGCAGCGGCTGGGACGAAAAACTGTTTTTT.

The chain carries TRBV29-1 and TRBJ1-1; D is perhaps TRBD1 (6 bases). V was shortened by 6 bases and J by 0 bases, with 8 bases between the two germline ends. Germline CDR1 is SQVTM and CDR2 is ANQGSEA. The CDR3 is 12 residues long. The CDR3 nucleotides read TGCAGCGTACAGGGTATGAACACTGAAGCTTTCTTT. Translation gives CSVQGMNTEAFF. Full variable domain (missing parts from reference TRBV29-1 and TRBJ1-1): SAVISQKPSRDICQRGTSLTIQCQVDSQVTMMFWYRQQPGQSLTLIATANQGSEATYESGFVIDKFPISRPNLTFSTLTVSNMSPEDSSIYLCSVQGMNTEAFFGQGTRLTVV.

This clonotype has just a few counts. The chain links TRBV29-1 to TRBJ2-1; TRBD1 might be the D (6 bases). Germline V lookup: CDR1 SQVTM, CDR2 ANQGSEA. The V and J ends lost 3 bases and 1 base respectively, with 7 bases between them. This CDR3 is built from 13 residues. The CDR3 spells CSVEDRSYNEQFF. The CDR3 DNA follows: TGCAGCGTTGAGGACAGATCCTACAATGAGCAGTTCTTC.